This TCR beta chain was recovered during a study of blood T cell repertoires in COVID-19. Trimming stripped 2 bases from V and 5 bases from J, with 10 bases between. The CDR3 runs to 13 residues. CDR1 and CDR2 (germline): SGHRS, YFSETQ. Generated by immunoSEQ multiplex PCR, the TCRdb table keeps only in-frame clones and is missing some. The sample comprises over 100,000 clones, around nine tenths of which are singletons, and around 3% rests with the top ten. The sample consisted of peripheral blood. The gene calls are TRBV5-1 and TRBJ2-5; D is unclear. This sequence originates from a man between 50 and 59 years old with active or convalescent COVID-19. The CDR3 loop reads CASSLLSEETQYF. Written as DNA, the CDR3 is TGCGCCAGCAGCTTATTATCCGAGGAGACCCAGTACTTC.